The rows below give T cell receptor beta chains drawn from one sample of a study of T cells in Graves' hyperthyroidism and ophthalmopathy. TCRdb itself ran the multiplex PCR reads through MiXCR, one entry per CDR3 protein. Of 300,000 to 450,000 distinct CDR3 sequences listed, approximately 25% were seen once; the top ten hold around four fifths. The sequenced material came from blood. These receptor sequences come from a man over 45 with Graves' hyperthyroidism. The CDR3 runs from the conserved cysteine through the conserved F or W. The D gene is left open where the match is weak. Size tells how often a clone was seen (once, few, many) or the class of an expanded clone, and some rows leave it out.

v_call	clone_size	d_call	j_call	cdr3_nt	cdr3_aa
TRBV27	many	TRBD1	TRBJ1-1	TGTGCCAGCAGGACGGCGAACCCGGGACAGGGGAACACTGAAGCTTTCTTT	CASRTANPGQGNTEAFF
TRBV20-1	.	.	TRBJ2-7	TGCAGTGCCAGAAGGCAGGCAATTAGCGAGCAGTACTTC	CSARRQAISEQYF
TRBV13	.	.	TRBJ1-1	TGTGCCAGCAGCTTAGGATATGATCCCGAAGCTTTCTTT	CASSLGYDPEAFF
TRBV29-1	.	.	TRBJ2-2	TGCAGCGTCGTGAGGGAGAACACCGGGGAGCTGTTTTTT	CSVVRENTGELFF
TRBV9	.	.	TRBJ2-1	TGTGCCAGCAGCGTAGAAGGAGGGGGATATGAGCAGTTCTTC	CASSVEGGGYEQFF
TRBV6-1	few	.	TRBJ2-5	TGTGCCAGCAGTGGGAGGAAGGGGGAAGAGACCCAGTACTTC	CASSGRKGEETQYF
TRBV3-1	few	TRBD2	TRBJ2-2	TGTGCCAGCAGCCACGGGACTATTGACACCGGGGAGCTGTTTTTT	CASSHGTIDTGELFF
TRBV11-2	once	.	TRBJ2-7	TGTGCCAGCAGCTTAGGCTCCGTTAAAGGCAAGCAGTACTTC	CASSLGSVKGKQYF
TRBV6-1	.	TRBD2	TRBJ2-7	TGTGCCAGCAGTGACCCCATCGGGAGGGCCATCCACGAGCAGTACTTC	CASSDPIGRAIHEQYF
TRBV20-1	few	.	TRBJ1-5	TGCAGTGCTAGAGTTCGGGGGCTGGGTGATCAGCCCCAGCATTTT	CSARVRGLGDQPQHF
TRBV6-1	.	.	TRBJ2-5	TGTGCCAGCAGGAACAGGGCGGCCAGGGAGACCCAGTACTTC	CASRNRAARETQYF
TRBV5-1	.	TRBD1	TRBJ1-2	TGCGCCAGCAGCCAAACAGGGGACTATGGCTACACCTTC	CASSQTGDYGYTF
TRBV29-1	few	.	TRBJ1-2	TGCAGCGTTGTTGAGGGGTCCTATGGCTACACCTTC	CSVVEGSYGYTF
TRBV28	few	TRBD2	TRBJ2-1	TGTGCCAGCTCACCGGGACTAGTTTTGGGGACAAATGAGCAGTTCTTC	CASSPGLVLGTNEQFF
TRBV20-1	few	.	TRBJ1-2	TGCAGTGTAATCGGGGAGGGCGTTAACTATGGCTACACCTTC	CSVIGEGVNYGYTF
TRBV12-3/TRBV12-4	.	.	TRBJ1-1	TGTGCCAGCAGAAGCGGGGCCCCTGAAGCTTTCTTT	CASRSGAPEAFF
TRBV3-1	many	TRBD2	TRBJ2-5	TGTGCCAGCGGCCGACTAGCGGGAGAGACCCAGTACTTC	CASGRLAGETQYF
TRBV2	.	.	TRBJ1-5	TGTGCCAGCATGAGTACAGTCAATCAGCCCCAGCATTTT	CASMSTVNQPQHF
TRBV5-1	.	TRBD1	TRBJ2-7	TGCGCCAGCAGGACCGCCGGGACAGGGATGGACGAGCAGTACTTC	CASRTAGTGMDEQYF
TRBV20-1	.	.	TRBJ2-7	TGCAGTGCTAGAGATGGGAGTAGAAACGAGCAGTACTTC	CSARDGSRNEQYF
TRBV28	.	TRBD1	TRBJ1-2	TGTGCCAGCAGTTTATTCGGGCGGCAGGGGGATGGCTACACCTTC	CASSLFGRQGDGYTF
TRBV20-1	.	.	TRBJ1-5	TGCAGTGCTACGGCGGTAGCCTTGGAGCCCCAGCATTTT	CSATAVALEPQHF
TRBV12-3/TRBV12-4	few	.	TRBJ1-3	TGTGCCATAACGAATGTCGGGGACACCATATATTTT	CAITNVGDTIYF
TRBV9	few	.	TRBJ1-6	TGTGCCAACAGCCTCGGACAGCCCAGCTCACCCCTCCACTTT	CANSLGQPSSPLHF
TRBV9	few	.	TRBJ2-2	TGTGCCAGCAGTGTCGCGACCGGGGAGCTGTTTTTT	CASSVATGELFF
TRBV14	few	TRBD2	TRBJ2-1	TGTGCCAGCAGCCAAACTAGCGGGAGAAGGCCCAATGAGCAGTTCTTC	CASSQTSGRRPNEQFF
TRBV5-1	many	TRBD1	TRBJ2-7	TGCGCCAGCAGCTTGAACAGGGGCTACGAGCAGTACTTC	CASSLNRGYEQYF
TRBV19	few	TRBD1	TRBJ1-1	TGTGCCAGTCGGGACAGGGGAACGAACACTGAAGCTTTCTTT	CASRDRGTNTEAFF
TRBV19	many	TRBD1	TRBJ1-2	TGTGCCAGTAGTATCGAGGGACAGCTAAGGCGACACTATGGCTACACCTTC	CASSIEGQLRRHYGYTF
TRBV11-2	many	.	TRBJ1-1	TGTGCCAGCAGTTTGACGGGGAACCCCATGTACACTGAAGCTTTCTTT	CASSLTGNPMYTEAFF
TRBV5-6	.	.	TRBJ2-7	TGTGCCAGCATCAAATCAGGTGGACCGATGCAGTACTTC	CASIKSGGPMQYF
TRBV5-5	.	.	TRBJ1-1	TGTGCCAGCAGCCATGGAGGGAGCCAAGCTTTCTTT	CASSHGGSQAFF
TRBV9	few	TRBD1	TRBJ2-5	TGTGCCAGCAGCGCATCGATTCAGGGGGCTCCGCAAGAGACCCAGTACTTC	CASSASIQGAPQETQYF
TRBV30	once	.	TRBJ2-1	TGTGCCTGGAGTGTTGGGACCTTACACAATGAGCAGTTCTTC	CAWSVGTLHNEQFF
TRBV11-2	.	.	TRBJ2-1	TGTGCCAGCAGCTTAGATTTTGGGAATGAGCAGTCCTTC	CASSLDFGNEQSF
TRBV3-1	many	.	TRBJ2-5	TGTGCCAGCAGCCAAGACGAGAGGGCCCAGTACTTC	CASSQDERAQYF
TRBV6-1	few	.	TRBJ2-5	TGTGCCAGCAGTGATGAGTACAGTAGGGAGACCCAGTACTTC	CASSDEYSRETQYF
TRBV3-1	many	.	TRBJ1-5	TGTGCCAGCAGCCACGAGGAAAATCAGCCCCAGCATTTT	CASSHEENQPQHF
TRBV5-1	few	.	TRBJ2-1	TGCGCCAGCAGCTTTCAGGGCAATGAGCAGTTCTTC	CASSFQGNEQFF
TRBV7-8	many	.	TRBJ1-2	TGTGCCAGCAGCTTATTTACCAGGGGCGACAATGGCTACACCTTC	CASSLFTRGDNGYTF
TRBV5-6	.	TRBD1	TRBJ2-5	TGTGCCAGCAGCAGTTTGGACAGGGTAGAAGAGACCCAGTACTTC	CASSSLDRVEETQYF
TRBV24-1	.	.	TRBJ1-5	TGTGCCACCAGTGATCCGGGTTCCAATCAGCCCCAGCATTTT	CATSDPGSNQPQHF
TRBV6-1	few	.	TRBJ1-5	TGTGCCAGCAGTGAAGGTGTGGGGCAGCCCCAGCATTTT	CASSEGVGQPQHF